This T cell receptor beta chain was sequenced in a study of shared clonotypes between healthy human individuals. Turning to the study itself: The study used three CD4 naive, three CD4 memory, two CD8 naive and one CD8 memory plate per donor.

The repertoire was sequenced with immunoSEQ multiplex PCR; TCRdb's copy has only in-frame clones and lacks some. Of more than 1.2 million clones listed, just under 99% are singletons. About this clone: Its antigen is still unknown. Other DNA sequences from this sample encode an identical CDR3 as well.

General study results and limits: An anticipated effect of sequencing depth on clonotype sharing among donors was recognized.

The receptor comes from a man aged 30-40 years in good health. Sequencing was performed on naive CD4+ T cells sorted from blood. This sample's subset: CD45RA+ positively selected.

For the CDR3, the DNA is TGCGCCAGCAGCTCCGCATACGAGCAGTACTTC. It yields the protein CASSSAYEQYF. The chain recombines TRBV5-1 with TRBJ2-7, with D hard to call. Per germline, CDR1 SGHRS and CDR2 YFSETQ. This CDR3 is 11 amino acids long. The V gene lost 3 bases and the J gene lost 4 bases, with 5 bases spanning the gap.